The sequence of this TCR beta chain was determined in a study of shared clonotypes between healthy human individuals. Looking at the study overall: Each donor's CD4 naive and CD4 memory cells filled three plates apiece, CD8 naive two, and CD8 memory one. General study results and limits: Rarefaction demonstrated incomplete sorted-subset sequencing despite large depth. Generally, estimated richness proved larger in naive subsets than it did in memory subsets.

The CDR3 extends over 14 amino acids. CDR1 SGHTS and CDR2 YDEGEE come from the germline V gene. Trimming left V 1 base short and J 2 bases short, with 9 bases between. Assay: immunoSEQ multiplex PCR; the TCRdb copy retains only in-frame clones and omits some. The profile shows about 1.1 million clones, about 84% of them singletons. In its sample, this clone was seen once. Its antigen remains unidentified. The sequence was collected from a man aged 18-30 years in good health. Some clones in this sample may be carry-over from other donors' samples. Specimen: memory CD4+ T cells from PBMCs. Subset indicated: CD45RA-negative fraction. The chain uses TRBV5-8 and TRBJ1-1; the D is unclear. CDR3 bases: TGTGCCAGCAGCTTGACAGATATCAACACTGAAGCTTTCTTT. Its translation is CASSLTDINTEAFF.